This T cell receptor (beta chain) was captured in a study of blood T cell repertoires in COVID-19. Turning to the study itself: Samples of COVID-19 (acute and convalescent) were obtained from the United States, Italy and Spain. Sample material is recorded as cDNA or gDNA derived from T cells, B-cell-depleted T cells, or PBMCs.

Methods used by the authors: Quantification of nucleated cells was approximated via reference gene primer amplification. The assay was immunoSEQ multiplex PCR, and TCRdb's table has in-frame clones only and misses some. V and J calls and clone size follow that table, whereas D and trimming were derived from the DNA. The table records fewer than 45,000 clones, 88% of them present only once. The CDR3 spans 12 residues. Germline V CDR1 and CDR2: ENHRY, SYGVKD. Between the trimmed V and J ends, which lost 6 bases and 4 bases, there was a span of 9 bases. V gene TRBV10-3 combines with J gene TRBJ1-2; D may be TRBD1 (6 bases). Input material: peripheral blood. The source of this sequence is a human donor in a cohort sampled during active COVID-19. The CDR3: CAIRDSSYGYTF. The CDR3 DNA is TGTGCCATCAGGGACAGCTCCTATGGCTACACCTTC.